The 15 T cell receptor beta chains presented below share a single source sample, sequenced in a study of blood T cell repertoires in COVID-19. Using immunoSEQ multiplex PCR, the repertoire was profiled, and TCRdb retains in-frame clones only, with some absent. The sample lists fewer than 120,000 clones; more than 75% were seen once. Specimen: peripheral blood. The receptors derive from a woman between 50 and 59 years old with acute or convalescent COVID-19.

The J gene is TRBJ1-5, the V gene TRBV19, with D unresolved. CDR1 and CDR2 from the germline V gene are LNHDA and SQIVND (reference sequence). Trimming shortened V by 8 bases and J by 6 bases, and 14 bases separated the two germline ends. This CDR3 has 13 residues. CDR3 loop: CASSEGLGQPQHF. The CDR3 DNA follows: TGTGCCAGTTCTGAGGGTTTGGGTCAGCCCCAGCATTTT.

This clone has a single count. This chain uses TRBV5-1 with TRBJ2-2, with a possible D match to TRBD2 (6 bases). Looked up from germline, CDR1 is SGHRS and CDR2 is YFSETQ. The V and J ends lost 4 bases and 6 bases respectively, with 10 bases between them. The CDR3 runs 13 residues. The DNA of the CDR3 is TGCGCCAGCAGCAATAGCGGTTCCGGGGAGCTGTTTTTT. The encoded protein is CASSNSGSGELFF.

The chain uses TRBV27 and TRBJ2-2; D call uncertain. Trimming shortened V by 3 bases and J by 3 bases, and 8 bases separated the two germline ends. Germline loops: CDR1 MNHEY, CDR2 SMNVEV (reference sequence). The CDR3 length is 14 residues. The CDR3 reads CASSFRSHTGELFF. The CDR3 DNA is TGTGCCAGCAGTTTCCGTTCCCACACCGGGGAGCTGTTTTTT.

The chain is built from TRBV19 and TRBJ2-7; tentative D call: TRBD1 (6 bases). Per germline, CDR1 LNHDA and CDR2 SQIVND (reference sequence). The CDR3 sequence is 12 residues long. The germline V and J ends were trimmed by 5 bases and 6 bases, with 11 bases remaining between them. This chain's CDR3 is CASSVGQSEQYF. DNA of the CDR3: TGTGCCAGTAGTGTTGGACAGAGCGAGCAGTACTTC. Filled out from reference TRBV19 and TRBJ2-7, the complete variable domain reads DGGITQSPKYLFRKEGQNVTLSCEQNLNHDAMYWYRQDPGQGLRLIYYSQIVNDFQKGDIAEGYSVSREKKESFPLTVTSAQKNPTAFYLCASSVGQSEQYFGPGTRLTVT.

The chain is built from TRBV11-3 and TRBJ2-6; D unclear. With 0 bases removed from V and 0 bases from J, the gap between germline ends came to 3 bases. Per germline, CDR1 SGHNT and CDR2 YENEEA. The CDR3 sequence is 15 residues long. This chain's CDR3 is CASSLDSSGANVLTF. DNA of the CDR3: TGTGCCAGCAGCTTAGACAGCTCTGGGGCCAACGTCCTGACTTTC.

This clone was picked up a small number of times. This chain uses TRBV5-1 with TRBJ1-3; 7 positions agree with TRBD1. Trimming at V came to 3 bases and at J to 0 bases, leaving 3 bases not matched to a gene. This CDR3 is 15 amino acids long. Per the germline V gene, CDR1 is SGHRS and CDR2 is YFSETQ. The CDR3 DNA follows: TGCGCCAGCAGCTCGGACAGGTTCTCTGGAAACACCATATATTTT. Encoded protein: CASSSDRFSGNTIYF.

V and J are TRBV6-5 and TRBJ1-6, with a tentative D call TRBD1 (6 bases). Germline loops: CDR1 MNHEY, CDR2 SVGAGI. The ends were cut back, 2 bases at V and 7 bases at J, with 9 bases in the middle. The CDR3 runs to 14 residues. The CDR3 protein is CASSYRTDNSPLHF. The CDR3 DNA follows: TGTGCCAGCAGTTACAGGACAGACAATTCACCCCTCCACTTT.

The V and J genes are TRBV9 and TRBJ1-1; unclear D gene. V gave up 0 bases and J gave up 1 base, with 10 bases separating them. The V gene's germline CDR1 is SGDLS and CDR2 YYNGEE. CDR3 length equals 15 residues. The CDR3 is CASSVEGVGNTEAFF. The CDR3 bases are TGTGCCAGCAGCGTAGAAGGAGTAGGGAACACTGAAGCTTTCTTT.

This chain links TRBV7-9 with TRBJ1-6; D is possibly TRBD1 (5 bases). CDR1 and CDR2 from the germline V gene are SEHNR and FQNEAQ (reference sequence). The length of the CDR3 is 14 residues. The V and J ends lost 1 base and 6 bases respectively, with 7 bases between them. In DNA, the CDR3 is TGTGCCAGCAGCTTAGAAGGGGTTAATTCACCCCTCCACTTT. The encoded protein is CASSLEGVNSPLHF.

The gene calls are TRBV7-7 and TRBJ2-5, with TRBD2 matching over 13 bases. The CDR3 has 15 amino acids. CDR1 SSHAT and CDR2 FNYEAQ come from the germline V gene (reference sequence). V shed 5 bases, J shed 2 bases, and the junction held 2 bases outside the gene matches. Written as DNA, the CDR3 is TGTGCCAGCAGCCGGACTAGCGGGGGTCAAGAGACCCAGTACTTC. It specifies CASSRTSGGQETQYF.

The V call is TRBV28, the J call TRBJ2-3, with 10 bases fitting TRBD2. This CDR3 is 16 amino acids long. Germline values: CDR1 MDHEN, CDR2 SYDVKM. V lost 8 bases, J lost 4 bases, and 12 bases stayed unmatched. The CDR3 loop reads CASRLPSGSRSDTQYF. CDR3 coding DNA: TGTGCCAGCCGACTCCCTAGCGGGAGTAGGTCAGATACGCAGTATTTT.

Here the CDR3 DNA reads TGTGCCACCAGGGGAGTGGAACGAGCAGCCTACGAGCAGTACTTC. The encoded protein is CATRGVERAAYEQYF. This chain joins TRBV10-3 and TRBJ2-7, with D perhaps matching TRBD1 (6 bases). V gave up 10 bases and J gave up 2 bases, with 21 bases separating them. The germline V gene encodes CDR1 ENHRY and CDR2 SYGVKD. The CDR3 length is 15 residues.

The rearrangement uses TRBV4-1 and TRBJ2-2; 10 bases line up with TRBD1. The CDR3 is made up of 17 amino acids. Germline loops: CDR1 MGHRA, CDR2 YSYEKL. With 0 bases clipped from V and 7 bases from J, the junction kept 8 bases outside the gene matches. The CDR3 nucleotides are TGCGCCAGCAGCCAAGAGCAGGGACAGGGGATTGACGGGGAGCTGTTTTTT. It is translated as CASSQEQGQGIDGELFF.

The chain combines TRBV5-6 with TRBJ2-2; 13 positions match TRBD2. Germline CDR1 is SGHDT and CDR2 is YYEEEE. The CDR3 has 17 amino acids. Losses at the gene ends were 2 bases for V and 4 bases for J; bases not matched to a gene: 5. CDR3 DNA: TGTGCCAGCAGCTTAGGACTAGCGGGAGTCCCCACCGGGGAGCTGTTTTTT. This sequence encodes CASSLGLAGVPTGELFF.

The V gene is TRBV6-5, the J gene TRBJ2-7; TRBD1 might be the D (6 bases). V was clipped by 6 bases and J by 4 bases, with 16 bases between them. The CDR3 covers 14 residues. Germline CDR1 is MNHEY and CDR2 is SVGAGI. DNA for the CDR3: TGTGCCAGCAGCGGGGACACCCTGAGGTACGAGCAGTACTTC. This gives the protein CASSGDTLRYEQYF.